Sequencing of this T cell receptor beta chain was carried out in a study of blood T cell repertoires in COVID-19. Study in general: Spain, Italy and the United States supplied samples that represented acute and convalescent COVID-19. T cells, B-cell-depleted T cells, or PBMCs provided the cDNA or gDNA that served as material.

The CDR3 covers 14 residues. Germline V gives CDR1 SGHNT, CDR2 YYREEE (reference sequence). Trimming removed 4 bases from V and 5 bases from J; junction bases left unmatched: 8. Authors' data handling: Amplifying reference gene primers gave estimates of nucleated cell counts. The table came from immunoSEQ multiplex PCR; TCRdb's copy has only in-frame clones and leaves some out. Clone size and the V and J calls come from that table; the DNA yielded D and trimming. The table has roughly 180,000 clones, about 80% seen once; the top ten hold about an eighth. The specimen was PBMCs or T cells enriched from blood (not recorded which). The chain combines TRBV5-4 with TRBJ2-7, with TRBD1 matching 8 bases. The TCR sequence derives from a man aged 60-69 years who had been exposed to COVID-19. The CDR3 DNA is TGTGCCAGCAGCCCCCGGGACAGGAACCACGAGCAGTACTTC. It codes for CASSPRDRNHEQYF.